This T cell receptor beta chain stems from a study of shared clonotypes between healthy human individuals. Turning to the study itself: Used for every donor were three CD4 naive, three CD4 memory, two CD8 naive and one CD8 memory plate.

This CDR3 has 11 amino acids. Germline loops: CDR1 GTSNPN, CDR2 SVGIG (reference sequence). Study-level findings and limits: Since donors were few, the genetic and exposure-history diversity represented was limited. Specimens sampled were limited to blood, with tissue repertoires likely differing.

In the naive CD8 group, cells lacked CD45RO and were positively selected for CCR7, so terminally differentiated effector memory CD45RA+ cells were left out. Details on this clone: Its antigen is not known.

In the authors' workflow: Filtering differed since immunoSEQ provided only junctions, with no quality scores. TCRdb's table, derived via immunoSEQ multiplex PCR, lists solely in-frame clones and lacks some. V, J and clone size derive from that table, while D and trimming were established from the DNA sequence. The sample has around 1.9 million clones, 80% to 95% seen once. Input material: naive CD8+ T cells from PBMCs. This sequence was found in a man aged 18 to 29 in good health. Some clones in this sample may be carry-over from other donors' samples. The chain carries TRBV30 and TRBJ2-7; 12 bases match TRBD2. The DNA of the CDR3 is TGTGCCTGGAGGACTAGCGGGAGTTCCGGGGTC. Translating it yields CAWRTSGSSGV.